This T cell receptor (beta chain) was identified during a study of CD8 T cells in Susac syndrome. Findings and limits, study-wide: Susac-specific public clones were found in both the total CD8+ and the CD8+ TEMRA repertoires, with sixteen in the former and about five in the latter. CD8+ clonal expansion in Susac was maximal in TEMRA cells and in active patients.

RNA in amounts of 0.5 to 1 ug was reverse transcribed with random hexamers. Each CDR3 protein is one row after TCRdb ran MiXCR on the immunoSEQ multiplex PCR reads. The sample records under 95,000 distinct CDR3 sequences, about 95% being singletons. Regarding this clonotype: Its antigen remains unknown.

The Susac syndrome patients fit the recently defined diagnostic criteria for definite or probable disease. The ends lost 6 bases at V and 5 bases at J; junction bases unmatched: 5. Germline V gives CDR1 MNHEY, CDR2 SVGEGT. This CDR3 comprises 14 residues. The rearrangement uses TRBV6-2 or TRBV6-3 and TRBJ1-1, with 11 bases identical to TRBD1. Specimen: CD8+ T cells from PBMCs. The sequence derives from a human donor with Susac syndrome. CDR3: CASRFGTGGTEAFF. Here the CDR3 DNA reads TGTGCCAGCAGATTTGGGACAGGGGGGACTGAAGCTTTCTTT.